These 11 T cell receptor beta chains were sequenced from one sample in a study of T cells in pancreatic ductal adenocarcinoma. No neoadjuvant therapy was given to the selected pancreatic ductal adenocarcinoma patients before their surgery. Sequenced by immunoSEQ multiplex PCR; TCRdb stores in-frame clones only, minus some. The data show roughly 100,000 clones, about 95% seen once. Sequencing input: PBMCs. The source of these receptors is a human donor with pancreatic ductal adenocarcinoma.

This clone has a single count. J is TRBJ2-1 and V is TRBV30; 7 nucleotides match TRBD2. The germline CDR1 and CDR2 sequences are GTSNPN and SVGIG (reference sequence). Trimming cost V 2 bases and J 9 bases; bases outside gene matches: 4. This CDR3 is built from 12 residues. This chain's CDR3 is CAWSYLAGEQFF. CDR3 sequence (DNA): TGTGCCTGGAGTTACTTAGCGGGTGAGCAGTTCTTC. The variable domain in full, with the rest retrieved from reference TRBV30 and TRBJ2-1, is SQTIHQWPATLVQPVGSPLSLECTVEGTSNPNLYWYRQAAGRGLQLLFYSVGIGQISSEVPQNLSASRPQDRQFILSSKKLLLSDSGFYLCAWSYLAGEQFFGPGTRLTVL.

V gene TRBV7-3 combines with J gene TRBJ2-2; possibly TRBD1 for D (6 bases). This CDR3 comprises 14 residues. With 3 bases removed from V and 4 bases from J, the gap between germline ends came to 9 bases. Germline V CDR1 and CDR2: SGHTA, FQGTGA. Written as DNA, the CDR3 is TGTGCCAGCAGCTTCAGAGGGGGCACCGGGGAGCTGTTTTTT. Its protein is CASSFRGGTGELFF. Drawing the rest from reference TRBV7-3 and TRBJ2-2, the complete variable domain is GAGVSQTPSNKVTEKGKYVELRCDPISGHTALYWYRQSLGQGPEFLIYFQGTGAADDSGLPNDRFFAVRPEGSVSTLKIQRTERGDSAVYLCASSFRGGTGELFFGEGSRLTVL.

V gene TRBV9 combines with J gene TRBJ2-3, with 7 bases lining up with TRBD2. Trimming at V came to 3 bases and at J to 4 bases, leaving 11 bases not matched to a gene. The CDR3 has 16 amino acids. Germline assignment: CDR1 SGDLS and CDR2 YYNGEE. The CDR3 DNA sequence: TGTGCCAGCAGCGGGCCTGGCGGGAGTTACTCAGATACGCAGTATTTT. This sequence encodes CASSGPGGSYSDTQYF.

The CDR3 protein is CASSLLAGSADTQYF. As DNA, the CDR3 is TGCGCCAGCAGCTTACTAGCGGGAAGCGCAGATACGCAGTATTTT. The chain has TRBV5-1 and TRBJ2-3; 10 bases line up with TRBD2. This CDR3 region has 15 residues. With 2 bases clipped from V and 4 bases from J, the junction kept 4 bases outside the gene matches. Germline values: CDR1 SGHRS, CDR2 YFSETQ.

This rearrangement joins TRBV5-1 to TRBJ2-7, with TRBD1 matching 8 bases. Germline assignment: CDR1 SGHRS and CDR2 YFSETQ. The CDR3 contains 13 residues. V was pared by 4 bases and J by 7 bases, with 7 bases of the junction left unmatched. Here the CDR3 reads CASSPDYRGEQYF. DNA of the CDR3: TGCGCCAGCAGCCCCGATTACAGGGGGGAGCAGTACTTC. Combining the CDR3 with reference TRBV5-1 and TRBJ2-7 gives the whole variable domain KAGVTQTPRYLIKTRGQQVTLSCSPISGHRSVSWYQQTPGQGLQFLFEYFSETQRNKGNFPGRFSGRQFSNSRSEMNVSTLELGDSALYLCASSPDYRGEQYFGPGTRLTVT.

The V call is TRBV28, the J call TRBJ2-7; TRBD1 matches 9 bases. This CDR3 has 14 amino acids. V shed 8 bases and J 1 base; nucleotides not matched to a gene: 6. The germline V gene encodes CDR1 MDHEN and CDR2 SYDVKM. Here the CDR3 DNA reads TGTGCCAGCGACTTGGGACAGGGATCCTACGAGCAGTACTTC. The encoded protein is CASDLGQGSYEQYF.

The chain employs TRBV30 and TRBJ2-5; D is unresolved. Per germline, CDR1 GTSNPN and CDR2 SVGIG (reference sequence). V lost 1 base, J lost 2 bases, and 8 bases lay in between. This CDR3 region has 13 residues. The CDR3 DNA reads as TGTGCCTGGAGTGGCCGGGTTCAAGAGACCCAGTACTTC. It specifies CAWSGRVQETQYF.

The chain is built from TRBV18 and TRBJ2-2, with 7 nucleotides matching TRBD2. CDR1 and CDR2 from the germline V gene are KGHSH and LQKENI. The CDR3 has 15 amino acids. V lost 3 bases, J lost 4 bases, and 5 bases stayed unmatched. CDR3 amino acids: CASSPAGVFTGELFF. As DNA, the CDR3 is TGTGCCAGCTCACCCGCGGGGGTATTCACCGGGGAGCTGTTTTTT.

The rearrangement uses TRBV4-2 and TRBJ2-7; D might be TRBD2 (6 bases). Looked up from germline, CDR1 is LGHNA and CDR2 is YNFKEQ. Trimming removed 5 bases from V and 0 bases from J, with 11 bases in between. The CDR3 sequence is 14 residues long. The CDR3 region is CASSGTSASYEQYF. The CDR3 DNA reads TGTGCCAGCAGCGGGACTTCCGCCTCCTACGAGCAGTACTTC.

This clone has a single count. The V and J genes are TRBV6-1 and TRBJ2-3, with no clear D. The CDR3 length is 13 residues. Per germline, CDR1 MNHNS and CDR2 SASEGT. Trimming shortened V by 3 bases and J by 5 bases, and 9 bases separated the two germline ends. The CDR3 nucleotides are TGTGCCAGCAGTGATCCCAGTCTAGATACGCAGTATTTT. This sequence encodes CASSDPSLDTQYF.

The chain carries TRBV19 and TRBJ1-2, with a weak D call TRBD1 (5 bases). Germline values: CDR1 LNHDA, CDR2 SQIVND (reference sequence). Trimming stripped 6 bases from V and 2 bases from J, with 13 bases between. The CDR3 length is 14 residues. The CDR3 DNA sequence: TGTGCCAGTAGATGGGACCGGGGGAACTATGGCTACACCTTC. Amino acid sequence: CASRWDRGNYGYTF.